These T cell receptor beta chains were read from a single sample in a study of radiation and T cells in renal cell carcinoma. Profiled with immunoSEQ multiplex PCR; TCRdb holds only in-frame clones, not every one. The repertoire consists of over 15,000 clones, with approximately 58% occurring once and the leading ten covering 9.7%. Sequenced material: tumor tissue, taken from a patient whose treatment was nephrectomy without radiotherapy. These receptor sequences come from a man in his forties or fifties with renal cell carcinoma. Each CDR3 is given with its conserved first and last residue. A D gene is named only where the DNA matches it firmly. Where a row states a size, it is once, few, many or the class of an expanded clone; other rows omit it.

J gene: TRBJ2-7; V gene: TRBV27; D gene: TRBD2; clone size: -; CDR3 protein: CASSSLTSGGAEEQYF; CDR3 DNA: TGTGCCAGCAGTTCGCTGACTAGCGGGGGGGCGGAGGAGCAGTACTTC
J gene: TRBJ1-1; V gene: TRBV18; D gene: TRBD1; clone size: -; CDR3 protein: CASSLRTGGGTEAFF; CDR3 DNA: TGTGCCAGCTCACTTAGGACAGGGGGAGGCACTGAAGCTTTCTTT
J gene: TRBJ2-7; V gene: TRBV5-5; D gene: TRBD2; clone size: -; CDR3 protein: CASSLETAGTYEQYF; CDR3 DNA: TGTGCCAGCAGCTTGGAGACAGCGGGGACCTACGAGCAGTACTTC
J gene: TRBJ1-5; V gene: TRBV19; D gene: -; clone size: -; CDR3 protein: CASSMELYSNQPQHF; CDR3 DNA: TGTGCCAGTAGTATGGAGCTTTATAGCAATCAGCCCCAGCATTTT
J gene: TRBJ2-7; V gene: TRBV7-2; D gene: TRBD1; clone size: -; CDR3 protein: CASSDNRGEQYF; CDR3 DNA: TGTGCCAGCAGCGACAACAGGGGAGAGCAGTACTTC
J gene: TRBJ2-1; V gene: TRBV7-2; D gene: TRBD2; clone size: -; CDR3 protein: CASSLEPGGASYNEQFF; CDR3 DNA: TGTGCCAGCAGCTTAGAGCCCGGGGGGGCCTCCTACAATGAGCAGTTCTTC
J gene: TRBJ1-1; V gene: TRBV7-9; D gene: -; clone size: -; CDR3 protein: CASSPEGRTNTEAFF; CDR3 DNA: TGTGCCAGCAGCCCCGAGGGCAGAACGAACACTGAAGCTTTCTTT
J gene: TRBJ1-1; V gene: TRBV7-6; D gene: -; clone size: -; CDR3 protein: CASSLFSGNTEAFF; CDR3 DNA: TGTGCCAGCAGCCTCTTCTCGGGGAACACTGAAGCTTTCTTT
J gene: TRBJ2-7; V gene: TRBV30; D gene: -; clone size: -; CDR3 protein: CAWSGVLYEQYF; CDR3 DNA: TGTGCCTGGAGTGGGGTTCTCTACGAGCAGTACTTC
J gene: TRBJ1-6; V gene: TRBV28; D gene: TRBD1; clone size: -; CDR3 protein: CASSRTGGRSPLHF; CDR3 DNA: TGTGCCAGCAGTCGGACAGGGGGGCGTTCACCCCTCCACTTT
J gene: TRBJ2-5; V gene: TRBV10-1; D gene: TRBD1; clone size: few; CDR3 protein: CASSDRGNWETQYF; CDR3 DNA: TGCGCCAGCAGTGACAGGGGGAATTGGGAGACCCAGTACTTC
J gene: TRBJ1-2; V gene: TRBV10-3; D gene: TRBD1; clone size: -; CDR3 protein: CAISWTGGASGYTF; CDR3 DNA: TGTGCCATCAGCTGGACAGGGGGCGCAAGTGGCTACACCTTC
J gene: TRBJ2-7; V gene: TRBV2; D gene: TRBD2; clone size: few; CDR3 protein: CASDKGSGGYEQYF; CDR3 DNA: TGTGCCAGCGACAAAGGCAGCGGGGGCTACGAGCAGTACTTC
J gene: TRBJ1-1; V gene: TRBV27; D gene: -; clone size: -; CDR3 protein: CASSSFPGTTEAFF; CDR3 DNA: TGTGCCAGCAGTTCGTTCCCAGGGACCACTGAAGCTTTCTTT
J gene: TRBJ1-2; V gene: TRBV7-9; D gene: -; clone size: -; CDR3 protein: CTSSLQGSYGYTF; CDR3 DNA: TGTACCAGCAGTTTACAGGGCAGCTATGGCTACACCTTC
J gene: TRBJ2-2; V gene: TRBV6-5; D gene: -; clone size: -; CDR3 protein: CASSYQDTGELFF; CDR3 DNA: TGTGCCAGCAGTTACCAAGACACCGGGGAGCTGTTTTTT
J gene: TRBJ2-2; V gene: TRBV7-1; D gene: -; clone size: once; CDR3 protein: CASSLSGLALGTGELFF; CDR3 DNA: TGTGCCAGCAGCTTGTCGGGACTCGCCCTAGGCACCGGGGAGCTGTTTTTT
J gene: TRBJ2-3; V gene: TRBV25-1; D gene: -; clone size: -; CDR3 protein: CASSDDHRTRGPDTQYF; CDR3 DNA: TGTGCCAGCAGTGACGACCACAGGACCAGGGGTCCAGATACGCAGTATTTT
J gene: TRBJ2-7; V gene: TRBV5-1; D gene: -; clone size: -; CDR3 protein: CASSLGMPYEQYF; CDR3 DNA: TGCGCCAGCAGCTTGGGGATGCCCTACGAGCAGTACTTC
J gene: TRBJ1-1; V gene: TRBV28; D gene: -; clone size: -; CDR3 protein: CASSSLDRNTEAFF; CDR3 DNA: TGTGCCAGCAGTTCTCTAGACAGGAACACTGAAGCTTTCTTT
J gene: TRBJ1-2; V gene: TRBV20-1; D gene: -; clone size: medium-sized; CDR3 protein: CSASWVGYTF; CDR3 DNA: TGCAGTGCTAGCTGGGTGGGCTACACCTTC
J gene: TRBJ1-6; V gene: TRBV19; D gene: -; clone size: -; CDR3 protein: CASSTAANSPLHF; CDR3 DNA: TGTGCCAGTAGTACAGCCGCGAATTCACCCCTCCACTTT
J gene: TRBJ1-1; V gene: TRBV19; D gene: TRBD1; clone size: once; CDR3 protein: CASTLRGQGRTEAFF; CDR3 DNA: TGTGCCAGTACCTTAAGGGGACAGGGTCGGACTGAAGCTTTCTTT
J gene: TRBJ1-6; V gene: TRBV25-1; D gene: -; clone size: -; CDR3 protein: CASSDRNGQINSPLHF; CDR3 DNA: TGTGCCAGCAGTGATCGAAACGGACAGATTAATTCACCCCTCCACTTT
J gene: TRBJ2-7; V gene: TRBV11-2; D gene: -; clone size: few; CDR3 protein: CASRGWDVEYF; CDR3 DNA: TGTGCCAGCAGGGGGTGGGACGTGGAGTACTTC
J gene: TRBJ1-3; V gene: TRBV6-6; D gene: -; clone size: few; CDR3 protein: CASGTGPGNTIYF; CDR3 DNA: TGTGCCTCGGGGACGGGGCCTGGAAACACCATATATTTT
J gene: TRBJ2-7; V gene: TRBV5-8; D gene: -; clone size: -; CDR3 protein: CASSRGSGPSYEQYF; CDR3 DNA: TGTGCCAGCAGTCGCGGGTCGGGTCCGTCCTACGAGCAGTACTTC
J gene: TRBJ1-1; V gene: TRBV7-2; D gene: -; clone size: medium-sized; CDR3 protein: CASSWGVGGENTEAFF; CDR3 DNA: TGTGCCAGCAGCTGGGGGGTAGGGGGAGAGAACACTGAAGCTTTCTTT
J gene: TRBJ1-6; V gene: TRBV6-1; D gene: -; clone size: -; CDR3 protein: CASRGTSYNSPLHF; CDR3 DNA: TGTGCCAGCAGAGGGACCTCTTATAATTCACCCCTCCACTTT
J gene: TRBJ1-1; V gene: TRBV10-3; D gene: -; clone size: -; CDR3 protein: CAISVRRGEAFF; CDR3 DNA: TGTGCCATCAGTGTACGCCGTGGTGAAGCTTTCTTT
J gene: TRBJ1-6; V gene: TRBV7-2; D gene: -; clone size: few; CDR3 protein: CASRGGTNSPLHF; CDR3 DNA: TGTGCCAGCAGGGGGGGAACGAATTCACCCCTCCACTTT
J gene: TRBJ1-1; V gene: TRBV19; D gene: TRBD1; clone size: -; CDR3 protein: CASTWDREATEAFF; CDR3 DNA: TGTGCCAGTACCTGGGACAGGGAGGCCACTGAAGCTTTCTTT
J gene: TRBJ1-1; V gene: TRBV6-1; D gene: -; clone size: -; CDR3 protein: CASSQGTEAFF; CDR3 DNA: TGTGCCAGCAGTCAGGGCACTGAAGCTTTCTTT
J gene: TRBJ1-6; V gene: TRBV20-1; D gene: -; clone size: few; CDR3 protein: CSAKQSPLHF; CDR3 DNA: TGCAGTGCTAAACAATCACCCCTCCACTTT
J gene: TRBJ2-2; V gene: TRBV7-9; D gene: TRBD2; clone size: few; CDR3 protein: CASSLFTSGGNTGELFF; CDR3 DNA: TGTGCCAGCAGCTTATTCACTAGCGGGGGCAATACCGGGGAGCTGTTTTTT
J gene: TRBJ2-1; V gene: TRBV5-4; D gene: -; clone size: -; CDR3 protein: CASGEQNSYNEQFF; CDR3 DNA: TGTGCCAGCGGCGAGCAGAACTCCTACAATGAGCAGTTCTTC
J gene: TRBJ1-2; V gene: TRBV7-8; D gene: -; clone size: -; CDR3 protein: CASSSDRTQEGHGYTF; CDR3 DNA: TGTGCCAGCAGCTCGGATCGGACGCAAGAGGGTCATGGCTACACCTTC
J gene: TRBJ1-3; V gene: TRBV6-1; D gene: -; clone size: once; CDR3 protein: CASRGQGNTIYF; CDR3 DNA: TGTGCCAGCAGAGGACAGGGAAACACCATATATTTT
J gene: TRBJ1-1; V gene: TRBV6-5; D gene: -; clone size: -; CDR3 protein: CASSLGSWGRTEAFF; CDR3 DNA: TGTGCCAGCAGTTTAGGGAGTTGGGGCCGGACTGAAGCTTTCTTT